Ten or more counts support the clone carrying this T cell receptor beta chain. What it recognizes is unknown. The data stem from a study of T cells in Graves' hyperthyroidism and ophthalmopathy. Background on the study: Peripheral blood was secured at the point of initial diagnosis, before any treatment.

Study-level results: Within blood appeared most thyroid clonotypes that had expanded above 0.001. The authors' 13 V-J model separated ophthalmopathy from stable hyperthyroidism.

Authors of the study amplified TCR beta CDR3 regions from RNA transcripts. Researchers ran a first-round RT-PCR on the TCR CDR3 using the HTBI primer set. One entry per CDR3 protein results from TCRdb running MiXCR on the multiplex PCR reads. The sample carries some 530,000 distinct CDR3 sequences, less than 25% recorded once. This CDR3 contains 14 residues. CDR1 and CDR2 from the germline V gene are SGHVS and FQNEAQ. The ends were cut back, 5 bases at V and 4 bases at J, with 14 bases in the middle. Source material for PBMCs was about 11 ml fresh peripheral blood. This clonotype was obtained from a woman in her 70s with Graves' ophthalmopathy. Sequenced: blood. The chain couples TRBV7-8 to TRBJ2-5; D not resolved. CDR3 sequence reads: CASSPIRRVETQYF. The CDR3, as DNA: TGTGCCAGCAGCCCTATAAGAAGGGTAGAGACCCAGTACTTC.